Each of the 10 T cell receptor beta chains below was sequenced from the same sample in a study of OX40 agonist ivuxolimab in advanced cancers. Assay used: immunoSEQ multiplex PCR; TCRdb lists only in-frame clones, some missing. The sample holds some 90,000 clones, around nine tenths seen once. Sequencing was performed on CD4+ or CD8+ T cells sorted from blood, taken in a trial of the OX40 agonist ivuxolimab. The receptors stem from an adult with an advanced solid tumor such as melanoma, head and neck, liver or kidney cancer.

The table lists this clone with a count of one. The V and J genes are TRBV19 and TRBJ2-4; D is possibly TRBD2 (5 bases). V gave up 2 bases and J gave up 0 bases, with 11 bases separating them. CDR1 is LNHDA, CDR2 SQIVND, per germline (reference sequence). CDR3 length equals 16 residues. The CDR3 sequence is CASSIQGGVAKNIQYF. The CDR3 DNA sequence: TGTGCCAGTAGTATACAAGGAGGAGTAGCCAAAAACATTCAGTACTTC.

V usage is TRBV5-1 and J usage is TRBJ2-5; 8 nucleotides match TRBD1. The CDR3 has 14 amino acids. V lost 0 bases and J lost 7; bases outside the gene matches: 5. The germline gives CDR1 SGHRS, CDR2 YFSETQ. CDR3: CASSLETGAGTQYF. The CDR3 nucleotides are TGCGCCAGCAGCTTGGAGACAGGGGCTGGGACCCAGTACTTC.

The V and J genes are TRBV19 and TRBJ1-1, with D possibly being TRBD1 (5 bases). V was clipped by 7 bases and J by 2 bases, with 14 bases between them. Germline CDR1 is LNHDA and CDR2 is SQIVND (reference sequence). The CDR3 runs 14 residues. Here the CDR3 DNA reads TGTGCCAGTACCAACCGACAGCACAACACTGAAGCTTTCTTT. Encoded protein: CASTNRQHNTEAFF.

The chain couples TRBV4-2 to TRBJ2-3, with 8 bases that match TRBD2. The V gene's germline CDR1 is LGHNA and CDR2 YNFKEQ. With V trimmed by 4 bases and J by 4 bases, 10 bases remained unmatched. The CDR3 is made up of 16 amino acids. The CDR3 nucleotides read TGTGCCAGCAGCCGAGGAAACGGGAGGGCCCCAGATACGCAGTATTTT. It specifies CASSRGNGRAPDTQYF.

The chain uses TRBV28 and TRBJ2-1, with 10 nucleotides matching TRBD2. The CDR3 has 16 amino acids. Germline CDR1 reads MDHEN; CDR2 reads SYDVKM. V gave up 4 bases and J gave up 8 bases; unmatched junction bases: 11. DNA of the CDR3: TGTGCCAGCAGTTATAGCGGGAGGATTTCTTTGGATGAGCAGTTCTTC. Translated: CASSYSGRISLDEQFF. Full variable domain (missing parts from reference TRBV28 and TRBJ2-1): DVKVTQSSRYLVKRTGEKVFLECVQDMDHENMFWYRQDPGLGLRLIYFSYDVKMKEKGDIPEGYSVSREKKERFSLILESASTNQTSMYLCASSYSGRISLDEQFFGPGTRLTVL.

This clone was counted once. The chain combines TRBV2 with TRBJ1-6, with a weak D call TRBD1 (6 bases). The V end was cut by 6 bases, the J end by 8 bases, with 23 bases between. CDR3 size: 17 residues. In germline, CDR1 is SNHLY, CDR2 FYNNEI. CDR3 sequence reads: CASSLRGRQAGHSPLHF. CDR3 DNA sequence: TGTGCCAGCAGCCTCCGGGGGCGGCAGGCTGGGCATTCACCCCTCCACTTT.

The count of this clone is one. The J gene is TRBJ1-2, the V gene TRBV30, with 12 bases aligning to TRBD1. Germline V CDR1 and CDR2: GTSNPN, SVGIG (reference sequence). This CDR3 contains 14 residues. With V trimmed by 2 bases and J by 8 bases, 6 bases remained unmatched. The CDR3 region has the DNA TGTGCCTGGAGTAAGGGGGACAGGGGGCGAGGCTACACCTTC. The encoded protein is CAWSKGDRGRGYTF. Complete variable domain (other parts from reference TRBV30 and TRBJ1-2): SQTIHQWPATLVQPVGSPLSLECTVEGTSNPNLYWYRQAAGRGLQLLFYSVGIGQISSEVPQNLSASRPQDRQFILSSKKLLLSDSGFYLCAWSKGDRGRGYTFGSGTRLTVV.

The CDR3 reads CASSSQGGLSYNEQFF. The CDR3 DNA sequence: TGTGCCAGCAGCTCCCAAGGCGGGTTATCCTACAATGAGCAGTTCTTC. The genes are TRBV7-2 and TRBJ2-1; possible D gene TRBD2, 5 bases. Germline V gives CDR1 SGHTA, CDR2 FQGNSA. Trimming removed 4 bases from V and 1 base from J, with 14 bases in between. The CDR3 totals 16 residues. Full variable domain (rest looked up from reference TRBV7-2 and TRBJ2-1): GAGVSQSPSNKVTEKGKDVELRCDPISGHTALYWYRQSLGQGLEFLIYFQGNSAPDKSGLPSDRFSAERTGGSVSTLTIQRTQQEDSAVYLCASSSQGGLSYNEQFFGPGTRLTVL.

This sequence joins TRBV7-8 and TRBJ1-4, with 8 bases matching TRBD1. The V and J ends lost 5 bases and 8 bases, in that order; junction bases with no gene match: 16. Germline CDR1 SGHVS, CDR2 FQNEAQ. This CDR3 is 17 amino acids long. The CDR3 protein is CASSMTRTGGVKEKLFF. The CDR3 DNA is TGTGCCAGCAGCATGACCCGAACAGGGGGAGTCAAAGAAAAACTGTTTTTT.

This clone was seen a single time. The chain joins TRBV18 to TRBJ2-7, with 8 bases lining up with TRBD1. The junction had 7 bases not matched to a gene; V was cut back by 6 bases and J by 3 bases. The length of the CDR3 is 14 residues. Germline V gene data show CDR1 as KGHSH and CDR2 as LQKENI. The CDR3 DNA reads TGTGCCAGCTCTCCAAGGACAGGGTACTACGAGCAGTACTTC. Its translation: CASSPRTGYYEQYF. Full variable domain (rest looked up from reference TRBV18 and TRBJ2-7): NAGVMQNPRHLVRRRGQEARLRCSPMKGHSHVYWYRQLPEEGLKFMVYLQKENIIDESGMPKERFSAEFPKEGPSILRIQQVVRGDSAAYFCASSPRTGYYEQYFGPGTRLTVT.